Listed below are T cell receptor beta chains from one sample, sequenced in a study of OX40 agonist ivuxolimab in advanced cancers. Assay used: immunoSEQ multiplex PCR; TCRdb lists only in-frame clones, some missing. The repertoire holds roughly 90,000 clones, with 94% as singletons. This sample comprised CD4+ or CD8+ T cells sorted from blood, obtained in a trial of the OX40 agonist ivuxolimab. The receptors stem from an adult with an advanced solid tumor such as melanoma, head and neck, liver or kidney cancer. Both conserved end residues are trimmed from each CDR3.

cdr3_length: 12
v_call: TRBV9
cdr3_aa: ASSGGTGVTEAF

cdr3_length: 11
v_call: TRBV19
cdr3_aa: ASSISLRAEAF

cdr3_length: 12
v_call: TRBV19
cdr3_aa: ASSTGTDKYEQY

cdr3_length: 14
v_call: TRBV29-1
cdr3_aa: SVEDNKVLSYNEQF

cdr3_length: 14
v_call: TRBV4-1
cdr3_aa: ASSQAYGQGNYEQY

cdr3_length: 10
v_call: TRBV25-1
cdr3_aa: ASSDPPYEQF

cdr3_length: 12
v_call: TRBV15
cdr3_aa: ATSHRETDYEQY

cdr3_length: 14
v_call: TRBV4-1
cdr3_aa: ASSSIEGASIYGYT

cdr3_length: 13
v_call: TRBV9
cdr3_aa: ASSVVGSPTDTQY

cdr3_length: 11
v_call: TRBV6-1
cdr3_aa: ASRGVANEKLF

cdr3_length: 13
v_call: TRBV27
cdr3_aa: ASSLSTGSSYEQY

cdr3_length: 12
v_call: TRBV7-6
cdr3_aa: ASSLEASSDTQY

cdr3_length: 9
v_call: TRBV30
cdr3_aa: AWSNPGRAF

cdr3_length: 15
v_call: TRBV28
cdr3_aa: ASSSPSRGRAKNIQY

cdr3_length: 9
v_call: TRBV12-5
cdr3_aa: ASGPGYEQY

cdr3_length: 11
v_call: TRBV5-6
cdr3_aa: ASSRGVNTEAF

cdr3_length: 11
v_call: TRBV7-2
cdr3_aa: ASSLVGEHEQY

cdr3_length: 12
v_call: TRBV5-1
cdr3_aa: ASSLGTGEREQY

cdr3_length: 12
v_call: TRBV27
cdr3_aa: ASSLTRVGDTQY

cdr3_length: 11
v_call: TRBV5-4
cdr3_aa: ASSLVTAETQY

cdr3_length: 14
v_call: TRBV6-5
cdr3_aa: ASSLYSRGRLDEQY

cdr3_length: 13
v_call: TRBV7-9
cdr3_aa: ASSLTGTEYNEQF

cdr3_length: 18
v_call: TRBV19
cdr3_aa: ASSIRGWTSGVHTQETQY

cdr3_length: 6
v_call: TRBV6-4
cdr3_aa: ASTVYF

cdr3_length: 13
v_call: TRBV7-2
cdr3_aa: ASSLRWEVPDTQY

cdr3_length: 16
v_call: TRBV5-5
cdr3_aa: ASSLELGRVSSYNEQF

cdr3_length: 11
v_call: TRBV4-2
cdr3_aa: ASSQVGGTEQY

cdr3_length: 9
v_call: TRBV19
cdr3_aa: ASSLGGGYT

cdr3_length: 13
v_call: TRBV5-6
cdr3_aa: ASSFPHPPRYEQY

cdr3_length: 13
v_call: TRBV4-1
cdr3_aa: ASSQVIGGGETQY

cdr3_length: 11
v_call: TRBV4-1
cdr3_aa: ASSQFPGDEQY

cdr3_length: 15
v_call: TRBV5-1
cdr3_aa: ASSLSPWTGREEKLF

cdr3_length: 10
v_call: TRBV25-1
cdr3_aa: ASGPGRTEAF

cdr3_length: 12
v_call: TRBV28
cdr3_aa: ASSLEDNTGELF

cdr3_length: 12
v_call: TRBV28
cdr3_aa: ASRTTGNPEKLF

cdr3_length: 12
v_call: TRBV27
cdr3_aa: ASSLLAGTYEQY

cdr3_length: 13
v_call: TRBV2
cdr3_aa: ASIPYDTGGGKLF

cdr3_length: 13
v_call: TRBV4-1
cdr3_aa: ASSQARTGSYEQY

cdr3_length: 12
v_call: TRBV7-8
cdr3_aa: ASTLARIHEKLF

cdr3_length: 15
v_call: TRBV19
cdr3_aa: ASSILVQAENQETQY

cdr3_length: 13
v_call: TRBV7-9
cdr3_aa: ASSPRDRGQETQY

cdr3_length: 13
v_call: TRBV11-2
cdr3_aa: ASSLWSEGAWEQY

cdr3_length: 11
v_call: TRBV5-1
cdr3_aa: ASSSAPHQPQH

cdr3_length: 12
v_call: TRBV4-1
cdr3_aa: ASSQRLDSYGYT

cdr3_length: 13
v_call: TRBV9
cdr3_aa: ASSVASGDVYEQY

cdr3_length: 14
v_call: TRBV27
cdr3_aa: ASSLAGGSSYNEQF

cdr3_length: 9
v_call: TRBV29-1
cdr3_aa: SGTSQGGQY

cdr3_length: 14
v_call: TRBV7-6
cdr3_aa: ASSLDRGESYNEQF

cdr3_length: 11
v_call: TRBV7-8
cdr3_aa: ASSWQGNTEAF

cdr3_length: 11
v_call: TRBV6-1
cdr3_aa: ATHRDNTYEQY

cdr3_length: 10
v_call: TRBV6-6
cdr3_aa: ASSYSSGEQY

cdr3_length: 8
v_call: TRBV20-1
cdr3_aa: SASGLGYT

cdr3_length: 14
v_call: TRBV19
cdr3_aa: ASSWATGQDRYGYT

cdr3_length: 13
v_call: TRBV5-1
cdr3_aa: ASSYFPSSYNEQF

cdr3_length: 13
v_call: TRBV6-6
cdr3_aa: ASSRAWTGGETQY